This entry describes one TCR beta chain. The sample belongs to a study of identical twins. Trimming took off 7 bases at V and 7 bases at J, with 5 bases between the two ends. The V gene's germline CDR1 is MNHNS and CDR2 SASEGT. CDR3 length: 11 amino acids. TCRdb fed the 5' RACE reads into MiXCR, producing one record per CDR3 protein. The sample has some 570,000 distinct CDR3 sequences; approximately 20% are singletons. Another study also made use of these data, one on yellow fever vaccine responses in identical twins. That work contributes: Each twin's T cell response to the vaccine was reported to look partly convergent and partly personalized.

The specimen was CD4+ T cells sorted from blood. The source of this sequence is a woman aged 18-30 years in good health. The chain has TRBV6-1 and TRBJ1-6; no definite D call. CDR3 residues: CASTFNSPLHF. The CDR3, as DNA: TGTGCCAGCACATTCAATTCACCCCTCCACTTT.